The next 17 T cell receptor beta chains were all read from a single sample in a study of blood T cells in healthy people across ages (dated by TCRdb to the mid-2010s). To prepare the library, 5' RACE was applied. The run used an Illumina HiSeq 2500. A second about 7 to 11 cycle PCR used a sample-barcoded 5' primer and a J-beta primer mix. Clones were called with MiXCR by TCRdb after fastp trimmed the public reads at Q25, and only in-frame beta chains were retained. Under each unique CDR3 protein, matching rows form one entry showing the most common genes and DNA. In this sample the table shows roughly 1,500,000 distinct CDR3 sequences, about 35% of which occur a single time. The ten largest make up 11% of the sample. Specimen: blood. The receptor source for this set is a young woman in good health.

This clonotype was seen ten or more times. V is TRBV4-2 and J is TRBJ2-7; no firm D call. The CDR3 sequence is 15 residues long. V lost 0 bases, J lost 2 bases, and 11 bases lay in between. In germline, CDR1 is LGHNA, CDR2 YNFKEQ. The CDR3: CASSQESVNTYEQYF. The CDR3 DNA sequence: TGTGCCAGCAGCCAAGAGTCAGTGAACACCTACGAGCAGTACTTC.

This sequence joins TRBV6-1 and TRBJ1-5; D ambiguous. Trimming took off 2 bases at V and 3 bases at J, with 11 bases between the two ends. CDR1 is MNHNS and CDR2 is SASEGT in the germline V gene. This CDR3 has 15 amino acids. In DNA form, the CDR3 reads TGTGCCAGCAGTGAAATAGGGCGGATCAATCAGCCCCAGCATTTT. This codes for CASSEIGRINQPQHF.

J is TRBJ2-1 and V is TRBV7-3; 7 bases align to TRBD1. V lost 0 bases to trimming and J lost 4 bases; unmatched junction nucleotides: 3. This CDR3 comprises 15 residues. Germline V CDR1 and CDR2: SGHTA, FQGTGA. This CDR3 reads CASSLTQGEYNEQFF. For the CDR3, the DNA is TGTGCCAGCAGCTTAACCCAGGGGGAATACAATGAGCAGTTCTTC.

This clonotype was observed a handful of times. The V call is TRBV6-1, the J call TRBJ2-1, with D possibly matching TRBD1 (6 bases). This CDR3 contains 17 residues. Looked up from germline, CDR1 is MNHNS and CDR2 is SASEGT. The V end was cut by 0 bases, the J end by 7 bases, with 19 bases between. The CDR3 spells CASSEASPGTLKNEQFF. CDR3 coding DNA: TGTGCCAGCAGTGAAGCTAGTCCCGGGACACTTAAAAATGAGCAGTTCTTC.

V gene TRBV7-9 combines with J gene TRBJ2-7; 7 nucleotides agree with TRBD1. V was clipped by 2 bases and J by 2 bases; unmatched bases: 6. This CDR3 is built from 15 residues. Germline V lookup: CDR1 SEHNR, CDR2 FQNEAQ (reference sequence). This CDR3 is CASSLTLDRTYEQYF. CDR3 sequence (DNA): TGTGCCAGCAGCTTAACCTTGGACAGGACCTACGAGCAGTACTTC.

This chain connects TRBV11-1 to TRBJ2-1; 10 bases map to TRBD1. This CDR3 spans 16 amino acids. V gave up 4 bases and J gave up 6 bases; unmatched junction bases: 9. Per germline, CDR1 SGHAT and CDR2 FQDESV (reference sequence). The CDR3 sequence is CASSSYGQGGFNEQFF. CDR3 in DNA: TGTGCCAGCAGCTCTTACGGACAGGGGGGGTTCAATGAGCAGTTCTTC.

V gene TRBV6-5 combines with J gene TRBJ2-1, with D tentatively TRBD2 (5 bases). CDR3 length equals 11 residues. Germline assignment: CDR1 MNHEY and CDR2 SVGAGI. Trimming shortened V by 5 bases and J by 9 bases, and 8 bases separated the two germline ends. This chain's CDR3 is CASSAAGEQFF. The DNA of the CDR3 is TGTGCCAGCAGTGCCGCGGGTGAGCAGTTCTTC.

This clonotype appeared a few times. The rearrangement links TRBV4-1 to TRBJ2-3; D is tentatively TRBD1 or TRBD2 (8 bases each). V shed 4 bases and J shed 2 bases, with 16 bases lying between them. CDR1 and CDR2 from the germline V gene are MGHRA and YSYEKL. The CDR3 runs 16 residues. CDR3 residues: CASSPGGGGFTDTQYF. In DNA, the CDR3 is TGCGCCAGCAGCCCAGGGGGCGGGGGGTTCACAGATACGCAGTATTTT.

The gene calls are TRBV29-1 and TRBJ1-1; 8 bases fit TRBD1. CDR3 length: 14 residues. Germline CDR1 is SQVTM and CDR2 is ANQGSEA. With 5 bases clipped from V and 3 bases from J, the junction kept 8 bases outside the gene matches. CDR3 in DNA: TGCAGCGTTCAACCGAACAGGGGGTACACTGAAGCTTTCTTT. Residues: CSVQPNRGYTEAFF.

This clonotype was recorded a few times. This chain connects TRBV5-1 to TRBJ2-7, with 8 bases that match TRBD2. Judging by the DNA end, TRBJ2-5 fits better; the J call may be wrong. Germline-derived CDR1 and CDR2 are SGHRS and YFSETQ. The CDR3 covers 16 residues. CDR3 bases: TGCGCCAGCAGTCGCCCCTCTTCCGCGGGGGGAGAGACCCAGTACTTC. Translation gives CASSRPSSAGGETQYF.

This clonotype came up a few times. This chain joins TRBV27 and TRBJ2-5; 7 bases are a match to TRBD1. J was trimmed by 5 bases and V by 4 bases; bases with no gene match: 4. In germline, CDR1 is MNHEY, CDR2 SMNVEV (reference sequence). The CDR3 length is 13 residues. In DNA form, the CDR3 reads TGTGCCAGCAGTTGGGCAGGGGGTGAGACCCAGTACTTC. Its translation: CASSWAGGETQYF.

As for this clonotype: This may be a read error, as it is one base from a much larger clone. CDR3 coding DNA: TGCAGCGTCGACGATTCAGGAGACTATGGCTACACCTTC. It translates to CSVDDSGDYGYTF. V gene TRBV29-1 combines with J gene TRBJ1-2; D gene ambiguous. The CDR3 contains 13 residues. Trimming removed 6 bases at V and 3 bases at J, with 14 bases between. CDR1 is SQVTM, CDR2 ANQGSEA, per germline.

The chain has TRBV2 and TRBJ1-2; tentative D call: TRBD1 (5 bases). The length of the CDR3 is 15 residues. Trimming left V 6 bases short and J 1 base short, with 15 bases between. Germline V gives CDR1 SNHLY, CDR2 FYNNEI. The CDR3 loop is CASRDDRYLNYGYTF. Written as DNA, the CDR3 is TGTGCCAGCAGAGACGACAGATACCTTAACTATGGCTACACCTTC.

The chain couples TRBV7-9 to TRBJ1-1; weak D call: TRBD1 (5 bases). CDR3 length equals 13 residues. V lost 5 bases, J lost 8 bases, and 15 bases lay in between. Germline loops: CDR1 SEHNR, CDR2 FQNEAQ (reference sequence). The CDR3 nucleotides read TGTGCCAGCAGCCCCGGGCCCGGGACGGAAGCTTTCTTT. It is translated as CASSPGPGTEAFF.

V gene TRBV2 combines with J gene TRBJ1-5; D gene unclear. V dropped 8 bases and J dropped 3 bases, with 14 bases sitting between them. This CDR3 is built from 14 residues. Germline values: CDR1 SNHLY, CDR2 FYNNEI. DNA for the CDR3: TGTGCCAGCGGACCTGGACGGTCCAATCAGCCCCAGCATTTT. Translation gives CASGPGRSNQPQHF.

This clonotype was found a few times. The J gene is TRBJ2-3, the V gene TRBV6-1; D is ambiguous. V lost 10 bases and J 0 bases, leaving 20 bases between the germline ends. Germline V CDR1 and CDR2: MNHNS, SASEGT. This CDR3 comprises 16 residues. Written as DNA, the CDR3 is TGTGCCACCCATCAGTTCAGGACGGTCAGCACAGATACGCAGTATTTT. Translated, it gives CATHQFRTVSTDTQYF.

The chain is built from TRBV27 and TRBJ2-5; 7 nucleotides match TRBD1. Germline V gene data show CDR1 as MNHEY and CDR2 as SMNVEV (reference sequence). V was clipped by 6 bases and J by 6 bases; unmatched bases: 10. This CDR3 is 14 amino acids long. The CDR3 protein is CASRVGGAGKTQYF. CDR3 DNA: TGTGCCAGCAGGGTAGGGGGCGCCGGGAAGACCCAGTACTTC.